This TCR beta chain was recorded in a study of T cell responses to AZD1222 COVID-19 vaccine. Study-wide results and caveats: Repertoire samples came only from after the peak T cell response. Increased Spike-specific TCR breadth and depth were observed after two AZD1222 doses. The sample set comprised mostly white British donors with more females, and clonal diversity was possibly underestimated.

Combined were second doses at about 4 or about 12 weeks. Comments on this clone: Its antigen is unknown.

This CDR3 is built from 15 residues. V was pared by 4 bases and J by 6 bases, with 6 bases of the junction left unmatched. The V gene's germline CDR1 is MNHEY and CDR2 SMNVEV (reference sequence). Measured with immunoSEQ multiplex PCR; TCRdb has only the in-frame clones, and not every one. The table records 40,000 to 60,000 clones, 80% to 90% of them present only once. This clonotype was obtained from an adult who received the AZD1222 COVID-19 vaccine. The chain is built from TRBV27 and TRBJ2-2; 9 bases agree with TRBD2. The sequencing used peripheral blood, collected 28 days after the second AZD1222 dose. The CDR3, as DNA: TGTGCCAGCAGTTCTATAGCGGGAGTAGCCGGGGAGCTGTTTTTT. Translation gives CASSSIAGVAGELFF.